A single sample gave rise to the 6 T cell receptor beta chains below, sequenced in a study of T cell responses to AZD1222 COVID-19 vaccine (dated by TCRdb to about 2021). The library was generated by the immunoSEQ multiplex PCR assay. This is the immuneACCESS table as TCRdb keeps it, with only in-frame sequences that have V and J called. A part of the clones is gone; compared with another copy, unresolved V genes explain less than half, and the rest is unexplained. Across this sample there are approximately 65,000 clones, with approximately 91% seen only once. Roughly 7.3% of the sample is taken by the ten largest. This specimen's time point label, interpreted: baseline before first vaccination. The source material was peripheral blood, sampled on day 0 of AZD1222 vaccination. These receptors were taken from an adult in good health.

CDR3 in DNA: TGTGCCAGCAGCCCGGGACAGTTAGCGAACACCGGGGAGCTGTTTTTT. It yields the protein CASSPGQLANTGELFF. V usage is TRBV3-1 (or the pseudogene TRBV3-2) and J usage is TRBJ2-2; 7 positions match TRBD1. The CDR3 loop spans 16 amino acids. CDR1 and CDR2 from the germline V gene are LGHDT and YNNKEL (reference sequence). V trimming: 4 bases; J trimming: 0 bases; junction bases outside the gene matches: 5.

The chain combines TRBV6-4 with TRBJ2-1; a weak D match, TRBD2 (6 bases). Trimming took 0 bases from V and 10 from J, leaving 13 bases between them. The CDR3 has 14 amino acids. Germline V gene lookup returns CDR1 MRHNA and CDR2 SNTAGT. CDR3 in amino acids: CASSDSTTSMEQFF. Written as DNA, the CDR3 is TGTGCCAGCAGTGACTCGACAACTAGCATGGAGCAGTTCTTC.

The count of this clone is one. The rearrangement joins TRBV5-1 to TRBJ2-7, with TRBD2 matching 13 bases. This CDR3 spans 17 amino acids. Trimming at V came to 1 base and at J to 1 base, leaving 5 bases not matched to a gene. Per germline, CDR1 SGHRS and CDR2 YFSETQ. The CDR3 protein is CASSLRGTSGTSYEQYF. The CDR3 DNA reads TGCGCCAGCAGCTTGAGAGGGACTAGCGGGACTTCCTACGAGCAGTACTTC.

As regards this clone: At one end, the junction sequence differs from germline, possibly due to a read error. This chain uses TRBV29-1 with TRBJ2-3; a possible D gene is TRBD1 (5 bases). Per germline, CDR1 SQVTM and CDR2 ANQGSEA. The CDR3 extends over 14 amino acids. CDR3 nucleotides: TGCAGCGTGGGAACGACAGCCAGCACATATACGCAGTATTTT. Protein sequence: CSVGTTASTYTQYF.

This sequence joins TRBV19 and TRBJ1-5, with D hard to call. The germline V gene has CDR1 LNHDA and CDR2 SQIVND (reference sequence). V was cut by 3 bases and J by 1 base, with 13 bases left in between. The CDR3 is 16 amino acids. The DNA of the CDR3 is TGTGCCAGTAGTATTTATCAAGGGATGAGCAATCAGCCCCAGCATTTT. It codes for CASSIYQGMSNQPQHF. The whole variable domain, remainder taken from reference TRBV19 and TRBJ1-5, is DGGITQSPKYLFRKEGQNVTLSCEQNLNHDAMYWYRQDPGQGLRLIYYSQIVNDFQKGDIAEGYSVSREKKESFPLTVTSAQKNPTAFYLCASSIYQGMSNQPQHFGDGTRLSIL.

The genes are TRBV29-1 and TRBJ1-1; 7 bases are a match to TRBD1. This CDR3 region has 12 residues. V was clipped by 6 bases and J by 3 bases; unmatched bases: 4. The germline V gene has CDR1 SQVTM and CDR2 ANQGSEA. Here the CDR3 reads CSVVTGHTEAFF. Here the CDR3 DNA reads TGCAGCGTCGTGACAGGGCACACTGAAGCTTTCTTT.